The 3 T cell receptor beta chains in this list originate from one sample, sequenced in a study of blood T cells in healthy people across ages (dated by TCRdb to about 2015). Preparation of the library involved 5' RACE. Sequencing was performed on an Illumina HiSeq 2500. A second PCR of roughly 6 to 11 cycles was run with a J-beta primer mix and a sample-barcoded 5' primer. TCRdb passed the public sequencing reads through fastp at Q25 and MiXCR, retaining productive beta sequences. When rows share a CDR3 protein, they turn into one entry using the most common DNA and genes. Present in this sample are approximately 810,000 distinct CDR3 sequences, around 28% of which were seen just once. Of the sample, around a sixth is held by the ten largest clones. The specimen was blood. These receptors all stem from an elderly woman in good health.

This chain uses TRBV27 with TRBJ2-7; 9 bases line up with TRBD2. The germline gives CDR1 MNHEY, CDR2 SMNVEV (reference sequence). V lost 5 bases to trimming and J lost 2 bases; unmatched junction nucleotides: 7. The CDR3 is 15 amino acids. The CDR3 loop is CASSPTSGKTYEQYV. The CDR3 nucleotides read TGTGCCAGCAGTCCGACTAGCGGTAAGACCTACGAGCAGTACGTC.

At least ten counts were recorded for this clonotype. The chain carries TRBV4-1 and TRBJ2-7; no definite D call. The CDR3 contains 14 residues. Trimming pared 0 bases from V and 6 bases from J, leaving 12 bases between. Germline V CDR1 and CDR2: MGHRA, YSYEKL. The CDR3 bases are TGCGCCAGCAGCCAAGAATTAAAAATCTTCGAGCAGTACTTC. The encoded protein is CASSQELKIFEQYF.

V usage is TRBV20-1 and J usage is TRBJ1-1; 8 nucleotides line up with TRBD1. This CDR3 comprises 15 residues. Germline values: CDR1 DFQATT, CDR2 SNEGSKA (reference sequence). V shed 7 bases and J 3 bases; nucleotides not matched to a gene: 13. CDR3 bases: TGCAGTGTCCCACGGACAGGGAGGCGGGACACTGAAGCTTTCTTT. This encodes CSVPRTGRRDTEAFF.